The 10 T cell receptor beta chains presented below share a single source sample, sequenced in a study of T cell responses to AZD1222 COVID-19 vaccine. Profiling relied on immunoSEQ multiplex PCR, and the TCRdb table lists in-frame clones only, not all of them. Here the sample spans over 100,000 clones, just over 90% being singletons. This sample comprised peripheral blood, obtained on day 0 of AZD1222 vaccination. These receptor sequences come from an adult in good health.

The chain recombines TRBV15 with TRBJ2-7; 8 bases align to TRBD2. This CDR3 has 15 residues. The ends lost 0 bases at V and 6 bases at J; junction bases unmatched: 7. CDR1 LNHNV and CDR2 YYDKDF come from the germline V gene (reference sequence). CDR3 in amino acids: CATSRDRGTRSEQYF. CDR3 sequence (DNA): TGTGCCACCAGCAGAGATCGAGGGACTAGGAGCGAGCAGTACTTC.

For the CDR3, the DNA is TGTGCCAGCAGTTTTTTAGGGGGCGAGCATGAAAAACTGTTTTTT. Amino acids: CASSFLGGEHEKLFF. The rearrangement uses TRBV27 and TRBJ1-4; 7 positions agree with TRBD1. Trimming at V came to 3 bases and at J to 6 bases, leaving 7 bases not matched to a gene. The CDR3 consists of 15 residues. CDR1 and CDR2 from the germline V gene are MNHEY and SMNVEV (reference sequence). The full variable domain, with the rest looked up from reference TRBV27 and TRBJ1-4, is EAQVTQNPRYLITVTGKKLTVTCSQNMNHEYMSWYRQDPGLGLRQIYYSMNVEVTDKGDVPEGYKVSRKEKRNFPLILESPSPNQTSLYFCASSFLGGEHEKLFFGSGTQLSVL.

The V call is TRBV30, the J call TRBJ2-3; D may correspond to TRBD1 or TRBD2 (5 bases each). The CDR3 contains 15 residues. With 0 bases removed from V and 3 bases from J, the gap between germline ends came to 13 bases. Germline V CDR1 and CDR2: GTSNPN, SVGIG (reference sequence). The CDR3 DNA sequence: TGTGCCTGGAGTGTGTGGGGGAGCAAAACAGATACGCAGTATTTT. Amino acid sequence: CAWSVWGSKTDTQYF.

This rearrangement joins TRBV27 to TRBJ1-2; no definite D call. With 2 bases removed from V and 7 bases from J, the gap between germline ends came to 11 bases. Germline values: CDR1 MNHEY, CDR2 SMNVEV (reference sequence). CDR3 length: 13 amino acids. CDR3 protein: CASSLNSEGGYTF. As DNA, the CDR3 is TGTGCCAGCAGTTTAAACTCCGAGGGTGGCTACACCTTC.

The chain uses TRBV28 and TRBJ1-2; a possible D gene is TRBD1 (6 bases). The CDR3 loop spans 12 amino acids. Trimming pared 8 bases from V and 4 bases from J, leaving 11 bases between. Germline V gene data show CDR1 as MDHEN and CDR2 as SYDVKM. CDR3 DNA: TGTGCCAGCTGTACAGGGACCTATGGCTACACCTTC. Amino acid sequence: CASCTGTYGYTF.

The chain couples TRBV5-6 to TRBJ1-5; TRBD1 might be the D (5 bases). The length of the CDR3 is 16 residues. The germline V and J ends were trimmed by 1 base and 0 bases, with 11 bases remaining between them. Germline CDR1 is SGHDT and CDR2 is YYEEEE. The CDR3 loop is CASSLIGGSSNQPQHF. CDR3 sequence (DNA): TGTGCCAGCAGCTTGATCGGGGGGAGTAGCAATCAGCCCCAGCATTTT.

J is TRBJ2-5 and V is TRBV9, with D possibly called TRBD1 or TRBD2 (5 bases each). This CDR3 has 13 amino acids. Deletions cut 4 bases from V and 7 bases from J, with 14 bases between. CDR1 SGDLS and CDR2 YYNGEE come from the germline V gene. CDR3 sequence (DNA): TGTGCCAGCAGCCCCGCGGGTGGGGGGACCCAGTACTTC. This sequence encodes CASSPAGGGTQYF.

The V and J genes are TRBV30 and TRBJ2-7, with D perhaps TRBD1 (5 bases). Trimming shortened V by 0 bases and J by 5 bases, and 14 bases separated the two germline ends. CDR1 and CDR2 (germline): GTSNPN, SVGIG (reference sequence). This CDR3 spans 14 amino acids. CDR3 sequence reads: CAWSVGAGLHEQYF. The CDR3 bases are TGTGCCTGGAGTGTAGGGGCAGGGCTCCACGAGCAGTACTTC.

The chain carries TRBV29-1 and TRBJ2-3; possibly TRBD2 for D (5 bases). The V and J ends lost 5 bases and 0 bases respectively, with 12 bases between them. This CDR3 spans 14 amino acids. Per germline, CDR1 SQVTM and CDR2 ANQGSEA. The CDR3 reads CSVRRTQSTDTQYF. CDR3 DNA sequence: TGCAGCGTTCGGAGGACTCAGAGCACAGATACGCAGTATTTT.

The CDR3 DNA reads TGCGCCAGCAGCCAGGGGCGGGGCCGGCTCGGATTAAATGAAAAACTGTTTTTT. Protein sequence: CASSQGRGRLGLNEKLFF. This sequence joins TRBV4-3 and TRBJ1-4, with a possible D match to TRBD1 (5 bases). This CDR3 contains 18 residues. The V and J ends lost 3 bases and 5 bases respectively, with 22 bases between them. The germline CDR1 and CDR2 sequences are LGHNA and YSLEER.